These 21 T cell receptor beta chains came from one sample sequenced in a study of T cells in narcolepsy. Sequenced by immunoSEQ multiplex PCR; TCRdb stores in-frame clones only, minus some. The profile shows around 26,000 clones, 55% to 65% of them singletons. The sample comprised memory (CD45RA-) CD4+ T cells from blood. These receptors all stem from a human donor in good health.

CDR3 loop: CASSASGTGELFF. CDR3 nucleotide sequence: TGTGCCAGCAGTGCTTCCGGGACCGGGGAGCTGTTTTTT. The chain carries TRBV2 and TRBJ2-2; D unclear. Germline V gives CDR1 SNHLY, CDR2 FYNNEI. V gave up 4 bases and J gave up 5 bases, with 8 bases separating them. The CDR3 runs to 13 residues.

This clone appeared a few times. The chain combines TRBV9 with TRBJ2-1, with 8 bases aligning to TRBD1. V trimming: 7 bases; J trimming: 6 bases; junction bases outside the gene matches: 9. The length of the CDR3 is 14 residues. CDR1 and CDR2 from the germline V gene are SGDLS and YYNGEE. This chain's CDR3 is CASQRVTGVNEQFF. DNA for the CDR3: TGTGCCAGCCAAAGAGTGACAGGGGTCAATGAGCAGTTCTTC.

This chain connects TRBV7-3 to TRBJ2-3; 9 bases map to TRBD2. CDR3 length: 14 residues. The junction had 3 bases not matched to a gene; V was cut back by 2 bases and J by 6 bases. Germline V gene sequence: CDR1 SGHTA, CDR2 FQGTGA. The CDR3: CASSLAGGRDTQYF. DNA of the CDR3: TGTGCCAGCAGCTTAGCGGGAGGGCGTGATACGCAGTATTTT.

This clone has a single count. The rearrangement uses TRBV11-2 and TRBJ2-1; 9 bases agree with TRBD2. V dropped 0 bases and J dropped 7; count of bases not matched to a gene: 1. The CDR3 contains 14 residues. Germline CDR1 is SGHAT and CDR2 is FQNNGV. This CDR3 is CASSLERGGNEQFF. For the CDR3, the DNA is TGTGCCAGCAGCTTAGAGCGGGGGGGGAATGAGCAGTTCTTC.

The CDR3 reads CASSVMPAGTGVAEQFF. Here the CDR3 DNA reads TGCGCCAGCAGCGTCATGCCAGCCGGGACAGGCGTGGCTGAGCAGTTCTTC. The chain carries TRBV4-3 and TRBJ2-1; TRBD1 agrees at 8 bases. This CDR3 spans 17 amino acids. The V gene's germline CDR1 is LGHNA and CDR2 YSLEER. Trimming removed 5 bases from V and 9 bases from J; junction bases left unmatched: 18.

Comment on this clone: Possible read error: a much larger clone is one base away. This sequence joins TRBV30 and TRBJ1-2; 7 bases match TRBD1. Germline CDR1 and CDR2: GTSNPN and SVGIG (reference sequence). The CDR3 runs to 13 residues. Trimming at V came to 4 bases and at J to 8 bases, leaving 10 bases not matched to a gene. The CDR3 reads CAWNAGGEGGYTF. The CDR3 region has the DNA TGTGCCTGGAATGCAGGGGGAGAGGGAGGCTACACCTTC. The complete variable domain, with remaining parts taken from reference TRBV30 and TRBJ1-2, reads SQTIHQWPATLVQPVGSPLSLECTVEGTSNPNLYWYRQAAGRGLQLLFYSVGIGQISSEVPQNLSASRPQDRQFILSSKKLLLSDSGFYLCAWNAGGEGGYTFGSGTRLTVV.

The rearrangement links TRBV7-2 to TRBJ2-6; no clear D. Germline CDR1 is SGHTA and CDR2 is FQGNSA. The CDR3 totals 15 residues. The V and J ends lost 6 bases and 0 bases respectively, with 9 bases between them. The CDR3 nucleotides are TGTGCCAGCAGGTCGAAACTCTCTGGGGCCAACGTCCTGACTTTC. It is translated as CASRSKLSGANVLTF.

The CDR3 DNA follows: TGCAGCGTTGACGGGTCAGTCCAAGAGACCCAGTACTTC. Translating gives CSVDGSVQETQYF. The chain has TRBV29-1 and TRBJ2-5; D gene unclear. The CDR3 is 13 amino acids. V was clipped by 3 bases and J by 1 base, with 9 bases between them. Looked up from germline, CDR1 is SQVTM and CDR2 is ANQGSEA. The whole variable domain, remainder taken from reference TRBV29-1 and TRBJ2-5, is SAVISQKPSRDICQRGTSLTIQCQVDSQVTMMFWYRQQPGQSLTLIATANQGSEATYESGFVIDKFPISRPNLTFSTLTVSNMSPEDSSIYLCSVDGSVQETQYFGPGTRLLVL.

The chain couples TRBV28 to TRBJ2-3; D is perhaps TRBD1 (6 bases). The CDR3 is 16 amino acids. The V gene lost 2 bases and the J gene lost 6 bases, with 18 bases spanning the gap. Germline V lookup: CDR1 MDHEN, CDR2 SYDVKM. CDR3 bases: TGTGCCAGCAGTTTAATGGCAGGGGATGGTCGGGATACGCAGTATTTT. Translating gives CASSLMAGDGRDTQYF.

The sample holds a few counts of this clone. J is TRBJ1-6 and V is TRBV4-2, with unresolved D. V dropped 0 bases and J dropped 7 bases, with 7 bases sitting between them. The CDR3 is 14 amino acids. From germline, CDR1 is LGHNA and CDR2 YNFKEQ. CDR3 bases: TGTGCCAGCAGCCAAGATGTTGCGAATTCACCCCTCCACTTT. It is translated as CASSQDVANSPLHF.

CDR3: CASSLGWSLTGELFF. CDR3 coding DNA: TGTGCCAGCAGCTTAGGATGGAGCCTCACCGGGGAGCTGTTTTTT. The rearrangement uses TRBV7-8 and TRBJ2-2; D is unclear. Germline V gene lookup returns CDR1 SGHVS and CDR2 FQNEAQ. The V gene lost 1 base and the J gene lost 4 bases, with 10 bases spanning the gap. The CDR3 is made up of 15 amino acids.

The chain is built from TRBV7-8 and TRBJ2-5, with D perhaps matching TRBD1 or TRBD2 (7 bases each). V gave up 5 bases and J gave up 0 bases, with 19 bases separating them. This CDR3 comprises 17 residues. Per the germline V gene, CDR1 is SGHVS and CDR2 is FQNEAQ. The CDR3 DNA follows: TGTGCCAGCAGCGTAACGTATCCAGGGGGGGACCAAGAGACCCAGTACTTC. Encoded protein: CASSVTYPGGDQETQYF.

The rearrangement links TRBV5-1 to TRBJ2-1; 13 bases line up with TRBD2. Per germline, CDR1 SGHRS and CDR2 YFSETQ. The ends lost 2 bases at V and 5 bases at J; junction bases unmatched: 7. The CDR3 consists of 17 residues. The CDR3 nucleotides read TGCGCCAGCAGCTTAACTAGCGGGGGGGCCATTGACAATGAGCAGTTCTTC. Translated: CASSLTSGGAIDNEQFF.

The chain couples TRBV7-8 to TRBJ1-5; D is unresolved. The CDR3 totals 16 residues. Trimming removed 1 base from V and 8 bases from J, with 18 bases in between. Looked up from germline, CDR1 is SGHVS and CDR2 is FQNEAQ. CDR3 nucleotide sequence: TGTGCCAGCAGCTTAGAAGCCGGGAATAAGTGGGAGCCCCAGCATTTT. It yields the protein CASSLEAGNKWEPQHF. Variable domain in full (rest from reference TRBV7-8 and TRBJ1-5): GAGVSQSPRYKVAKRGQDVALRCDPISGHVSLFWYQQALGQGPEFLTYFQNEAQLDKSGLPSDRFFAERPEGSVSTLKIQRTQQEDSAVYLCASSLEAGNKWEPQHFGDGTRLSIL.

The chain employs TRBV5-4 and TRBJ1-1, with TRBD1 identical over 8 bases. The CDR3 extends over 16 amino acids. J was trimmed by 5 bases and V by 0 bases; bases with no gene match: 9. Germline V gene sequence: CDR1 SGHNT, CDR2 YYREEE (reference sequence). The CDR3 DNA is TGTGCCAGCAGCTTGGGGTTGCCAGGGGGCGGTACTGAAGCTTTCTTT. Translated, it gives CASSLGLPGGGTEAFF.

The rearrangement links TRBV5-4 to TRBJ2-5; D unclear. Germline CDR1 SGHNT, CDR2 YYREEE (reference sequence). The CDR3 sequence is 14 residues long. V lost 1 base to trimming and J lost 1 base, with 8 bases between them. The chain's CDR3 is CASSLKDLQETQYF. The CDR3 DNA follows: TGTGCCAGCAGCTTGAAGGACCTCCAAGAGACCCAGTACTTC.

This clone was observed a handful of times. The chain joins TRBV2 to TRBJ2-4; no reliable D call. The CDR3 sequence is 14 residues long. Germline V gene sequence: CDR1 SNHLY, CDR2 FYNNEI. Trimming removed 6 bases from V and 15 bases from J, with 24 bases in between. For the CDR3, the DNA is TGTGCCAGCAGCCCCGGAAGATTAGAAAGGCAGTTGTACTTC. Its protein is CASSPGRLERQLYF.

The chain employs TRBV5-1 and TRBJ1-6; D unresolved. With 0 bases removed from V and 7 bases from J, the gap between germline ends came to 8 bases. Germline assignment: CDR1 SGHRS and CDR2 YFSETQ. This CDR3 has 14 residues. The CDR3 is CASSLETGNSPLHF. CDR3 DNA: TGCGCCAGCAGCTTGGAAACGGGAAATTCACCCCTCCACTTT.

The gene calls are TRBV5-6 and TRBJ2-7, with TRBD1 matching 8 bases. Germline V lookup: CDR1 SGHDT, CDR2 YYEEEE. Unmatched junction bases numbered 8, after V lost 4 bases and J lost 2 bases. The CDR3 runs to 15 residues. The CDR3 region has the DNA TGTGCCAGCAGCCGGGGACAGGTTTTTCCCTACGAGCAGTACTTC. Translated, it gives CASSRGQVFPYEQYF.

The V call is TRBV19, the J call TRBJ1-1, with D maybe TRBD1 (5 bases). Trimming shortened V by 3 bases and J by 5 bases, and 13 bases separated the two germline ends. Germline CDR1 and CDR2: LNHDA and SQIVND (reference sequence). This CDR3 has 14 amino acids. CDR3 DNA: TGTGCCAGTAGTATTAGTTATGGGGCAACTGAAGCTTTCTTT. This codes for CASSISYGATEAFF.

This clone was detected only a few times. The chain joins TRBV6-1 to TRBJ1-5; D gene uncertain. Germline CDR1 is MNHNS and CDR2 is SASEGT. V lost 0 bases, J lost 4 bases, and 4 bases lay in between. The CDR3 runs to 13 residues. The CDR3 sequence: CASSEARNQPQHF. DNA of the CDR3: TGTGCCAGCAGTGAAGCGCGGAATCAGCCCCAGCATTTT.